Reported below is one T cell receptor (beta chain). The data are from a study of cytomegalovirus exposure and HLA in healthy donors. Researchers ran the PCR with 60 Vbeta and 13 Jbeta primers. Clones were sequenced by immunoSEQ multiplex PCR, and TCRdb holds only the in-frame ones, with some missing. This table holds over 95,000 clones, around two thirds found once. Healthy individuals who donated bone marrow served as the donors. The CDR3 consists of 16 residues. Germline lookup yields CDR1 SGHRS and CDR2 YFSETQ. Deletions cut 4 bases from V and 0 bases from J, with 14 bases between. This chain joins TRBV5-1 and TRBJ2-1, with D maybe TRBD1 (6 bases). Sequencing input: PBMCs. This TCR came from a human donor in good health. For the CDR3, the DNA is TGCGCCAGCAGCCCGAACGGGGACAACTCCTACAATGAGCAGTTCTTC. Translated: CASSPNGDNSYNEQFF. Filled out from reference TRBV5-1 and TRBJ2-1, the complete variable domain reads KAGVTQTPRYLIKTRGQQVTLSCSPISGHRSVSWYQQTPGQGLQFLFEYFSETQRNKGNFPGRFSGRQFSNSRSEMNVSTLELGDSALYLCASSPNGDNSYNEQFFGPGTRLTVL.